This T cell receptor (beta chain) emerged from a study of blood T cell repertoires in COVID-19. Study at large: PBMCs, B-cell-depleted T cells, or T cells provided the cDNA or gDNA that made up the material.

Participants came from some 23 US areas, aged about 18 to 89 years. This CDR3 spans 13 amino acids. Germline loops: CDR1 ENHRY, CDR2 SYGVKD. Trimming shortened V by 3 bases and J by 1 base, and 6 bases separated the two germline ends. Authors' analysis steps: For nucleated cells, counts were estimated from reference gene primer amplification. The protocol was immunoSEQ multiplex PCR, while the TCRdb copy is restricted to in-frame clones and leaves out a portion. V and J calls and clone size come straight from that table; D and trimming were deduced from the DNA. This table has 330,000 or so clones, approximately 89% appearing once.

The chain employs TRBV10-3 and TRBJ1-1; D ambiguous. The sample taken for sequencing was PBMCs or T cells enriched from blood (not recorded which). The TCR was taken from a man aged 30-40 years who had recovered from COVID-19. The CDR3, as DNA: TGTGCCATCAGTGATACGGGGAACACTGAAGCTTTCTTT. This encodes CAISDTGNTEAFF.